Below, 27 T cell receptor beta chains from the same sample are listed, as sequenced in a study of cytomegalovirus exposure and HLA in healthy donors. Sequencing was performed with immunoSEQ multiplex PCR; in TCRdb, only in-frame clones are kept and a portion is missing. Of 150,000 to 200,000 clones in the sample, about 81% are singletons; the top ten hold over 0.95%. The sample comprised PBMCs. Receptors were obtained from a woman aged 30 to 39 in good health and CMV-seronegative.

V usage is TRBV19 and J usage is TRBJ2-7, with 7 bases identical to TRBD1. J was trimmed by 1 base and V by 1 base; bases with no gene match: 4. The germline V gene encodes CDR1 LNHDA and CDR2 SQIVND (reference sequence). The CDR3 covers 15 residues. CDR3 sequence (DNA): TGTGCCAGTAGTATAGTACCAGGGGGTTCCTACGAGCAGTACTTC. Its protein is CASSIVPGGSYEQYF.

The chain recombines TRBV10-1 with TRBJ1-2, with TRBD1 as a possible D gene (6 bases). The CDR3 spans 13 residues. V lost 10 bases and J lost 8, with 20 bases in between. Germline CDR1 WNHNN, CDR2 SYGVQD (reference sequence). The CDR3, as DNA: TGCGCCACCCGCCCGGGGGGGGCGGGAGGCTACACCTTC. Translation gives CATRPGGAGGYTF.

The chain combines TRBV27 with TRBJ2-6; D may be TRBD1 (5 bases). V lost 5 bases and J 0 bases, leaving 11 bases between the germline ends. This CDR3 is 16 amino acids long. Germline CDR1 is MNHEY and CDR2 is SMNVEV (reference sequence). CDR3 sequence reads: CASSMTVLSGANVLTF. DNA of the CDR3: TGTGCCAGCAGTATGACAGTTCTCTCTGGGGCCAACGTCCTGACTTTC. Full variable domain (rest looked up from reference TRBV27 and TRBJ2-6): EAQVTQNPRYLITVTGKKLTVTCSQNMNHEYMSWYRQDPGLGLRQIYYSMNVEVTDKGDVPEGYKVSRKEKRNFPLILESPSPNQTSLYFCASSMTVLSGANVLTFGAGSRLTVL.

V is TRBV6-5 and J is TRBJ1-1; unclear D gene. From germline, CDR1 is MNHEY and CDR2 SVGAGI. V was clipped by 7 bases and J by 0 bases, with 6 bases between them. The length of the CDR3 is 12 residues. Written as DNA, the CDR3 is TGTGCCAGCACCACGGTGAACACTGAAGCTTTCTTT. Translating gives CASTTVNTEAFF.

The rearrangement uses TRBV5-1 and TRBJ2-7, with a tentative D call TRBD2 (6 bases). The CDR3 spans 16 residues. Germline V gene data show CDR1 as SGHRS and CDR2 as YFSETQ. Deletions cut 2 bases from V and 5 bases from J, with 20 bases between. Written as DNA, the CDR3 is TGCGCCAGCAGCTTTGGGACTTCCGCTCGGAGGAACGAGCAGTACTTC. It specifies CASSFGTSARRNEQYF.

V gene TRBV2 combines with J gene TRBJ1-2; D possibly corresponds to TRBD1 (5 bases). Trimming took off 2 bases at V and 4 bases at J, with 11 bases between the two ends. Per the germline V gene, CDR1 is SNHLY and CDR2 is FYNNEI. CDR3 length equals 14 residues. The CDR3 DNA follows: TGTGCCAGCAGTGAACAAACAGGCCTCTATGGCTACACCTTC. It codes for CASSEQTGLYGYTF.

V usage is TRBV5-1 and J usage is TRBJ2-3; 9 bases match TRBD2. The CDR3 runs 15 residues. V was pared by 0 bases and J by 4 bases, with 3 bases of the junction left unmatched. Germline CDR1 and CDR2: SGHRS and YFSETQ. CDR3 sequence reads: CASSLARGGPDTQYF. DNA for the CDR3: TGCGCCAGCAGCTTGGCGCGGGGGGGCCCAGATACGCAGTATTTT.

This clone was seen a single time. This rearrangement joins TRBV2 to TRBJ1-5, with D maybe TRBD1 (6 bases). The CDR3 loop spans 15 amino acids. CDR1 and CDR2 (germline): SNHLY, FYNNEI. Trimming took off 6 bases at V and 7 bases at J, with 19 bases between the two ends. CDR3 DNA sequence: TGTGCCAGCAGAAACCGGGACATCTCCACACAGCCCCAGCATTTT. It is translated as CASRNRDISTQPQHF.

The chain is built from TRBV5-1 and TRBJ2-4; 9 bases line up with TRBD1. The trim removed 0 bases at V and 0 bases at J, leaving 10 bases unmatched. The V gene's germline CDR1 is SGHRS and CDR2 YFSETQ. The CDR3 is made up of 19 amino acids. The CDR3 nucleotides read TGCGCCAGCAGCTTGGGCGCCGGGACAGGGAGATTAGCCAAAAACATTCAGTACTTC. This codes for CASSLGAGTGRLAKNIQYF.

This clone was recorded only once. The chain employs TRBV9 and TRBJ2-3; tentatively, D is TRBD2 (5 bases). Germline V lookup: CDR1 SGDLS, CDR2 YYNGEE. The V and J ends lost 2 bases and 0 bases respectively, with 13 bases between them. The CDR3 consists of 16 residues. For the CDR3, the DNA is TGTGCCAGCAGCGTTCGAGCGGCCATGAGCACAGATACGCAGTATTTT. Translation gives CASSVRAAMSTDTQYF.

This clone is a singleton in its sample. The V gene is TRBV5-1, the J gene TRBJ2-2, with 14 bases identical to TRBD2. V shed 2 bases and J 7 bases; nucleotides not matched to a gene: 4. The CDR3 loop spans 16 amino acids. Germline assignment: CDR1 SGHRS and CDR2 YFSETQ. The CDR3: CASSLGTSGSIGELFF. The CDR3 DNA sequence: TGCGCCAGCAGCTTAGGGACTAGCGGGAGTATCGGGGAGCTGTTTTTT.

The chain couples TRBV7-9 to TRBJ2-7; D uncertain. Germline CDR1 and CDR2: SEHNR and FQNEAQ (reference sequence). The length of the CDR3 is 14 residues. Deletions cut 3 bases from V and 1 base from J, with 10 bases between. The CDR3 protein is CASSFGQPSYEQYF. Written as DNA, the CDR3 is TGTGCCAGCAGCTTCGGTCAACCGTCCTACGAGCAGTACTTC.

The gene calls are TRBV5-1 and TRBJ2-6; maybe TRBD2 (6 bases). This CDR3 is built from 18 residues. Trimming cost V 2 bases and J 4 bases, with 19 bases left between them. Germline V CDR1 and CDR2: SGHRS, YFSETQ. The DNA of the CDR3 is TGCGCCAGCAGCTTTATCGCAGGGATTCTAGCGGGGGCCAACGTCCTGACTTTC. Translation gives CASSFIAGILAGANVLTF.

In its sample, this clone was seen a few times. The V call is TRBV11-3, the J call TRBJ2-3; TRBD2 matches 10 bases. The CDR3 extends over 15 amino acids. The germline V gene encodes CDR1 SGHNT and CDR2 YENEEA. V was clipped by 5 bases and J by 3 bases; unmatched bases: 5. CDR3 sequence (DNA): TGTGCCAGCAGCATCGGGACTAGCGTTACAGATACGCAGTATTTT. Translation gives CASSIGTSVTDTQYF.

The genes are TRBV6-5 and TRBJ1-2, with D hard to call. The CDR3 is 15 amino acids. Germline V gene lookup returns CDR1 MNHEY and CDR2 SVGAGI. Trimming stripped 2 bases from V and 4 bases from J, with 14 bases between. The CDR3 nucleotides read TGTGCCAGCAGTTACCTTGAGGGAGTAGGCTATGGCTACACCTTC. Translating it yields CASSYLEGVGYGYTF.

This clone was picked up one time. This chain links TRBV4-1 with TRBJ2-1; 11 bases line up with TRBD2. V was pared by 4 bases and J by 5 bases, with 16 bases of the junction left unmatched. The germline gives CDR1 MGHRA, CDR2 YSYEKL. The CDR3 consists of 19 residues. CDR3: CASSLRLAGRLDLDNEQFF. CDR3 DNA: TGCGCCAGCAGCCTTCGACTAGCGGGACGGCTGGATTTAGACAATGAGCAGTTCTTC.

The chain is built from TRBV6-6 and TRBJ2-3; TRBD2 is a possible D gene (6 bases). The germline V gene encodes CDR1 MNHNY and CDR2 SVGAGI (reference sequence). CDR3 size: 15 residues. V was trimmed by 2 bases and J by 3 bases, leaving 12 bases between them. The CDR3 region is CASSYAGGMTDTQYF. The CDR3 DNA reads as TGTGCCAGCAGTTACGCAGGAGGGATGACAGATACGCAGTATTTT.

This chain joins TRBV5-4 and TRBJ2-7; 10 positions match TRBD2. This CDR3 has 14 residues. The V gene end was trimmed by 1 base and the J gene end by 4 bases; junction bases not matched to a gene: 2. Germline CDR1 SGHNT, CDR2 YYREEE (reference sequence). For the CDR3, the DNA is TGTGCCAGCAGCTTGTCTAGCGGGAGATACGAGCAGTACTTC. Amino acids: CASSLSSGRYEQYF. Full variable domain (missing parts from reference TRBV5-4 and TRBJ2-7): ETGVTQSPTHLIKTRGQQVTLRCSSQSGHNTVSWYQQALGQGPQFIFQYYREEENGRGNFPPRFSGLQFPNYSSELNVNALELDDSALYLCASSLSSGRYEQYFGPGTRLTVT.

The V and J genes are TRBV5-1 and TRBJ2-7; D call uncertain. There are 16 residues in the CDR3. Germline V gene sequence: CDR1 SGHRS, CDR2 YFSETQ. The ends were cut back, 0 bases at V and 0 bases at J, with 13 bases in the middle. Written as DNA, the CDR3 is TGCGCCAGCAGCTTGGGTGTATCTCACAACTCCTACGAGCAGTACTTC. Protein product: CASSLGVSHNSYEQYF.

V and J are TRBV7-6 and TRBJ1-6, with 8 bases that match TRBD1. This CDR3 has 14 amino acids. Germline lookup yields CDR1 SGHVS and CDR2 FNYEAQ. The junction had 4 bases not matched to a gene; V was cut back by 5 bases and J by 7 bases. The DNA for the CDR3 is TGTGCCAGCAGCAGGGACAGGCTAAATTCACCCCTCCACTTT. Its translation is CASSRDRLNSPLHF.

J is TRBJ2-2 and V is TRBV7-8; D is perhaps TRBD1 (7 bases). Germline assignment: CDR1 SGHVS and CDR2 FQNEAQ. The CDR3 is 17 amino acids. Trimming cost V 5 bases and J 2 bases, with 18 bases left between them. DNA for the CDR3: TGTGCCAGCAGCCGGAGGTTGCAGGGGGGCAACACCGGGGAGCTGTTTTTT. Translation: CASSRRLQGGNTGELFF.

This rearrangement joins TRBV7-6 to TRBJ1-2; 7 bases fit TRBD1. Germline lookup yields CDR1 SGHVS and CDR2 FNYEAQ. The trim removed 2 bases at V and 7 bases at J, leaving 4 bases unmatched. The CDR3 spans 13 residues. The CDR3 here is CASSLTGDSGYTF. CDR3 sequence (DNA): TGTGCCAGCAGCTTAACAGGGGATAGTGGCTACACCTTC.

The chain uses TRBV18 and TRBJ2-3, with 7 positions matching TRBD1. This CDR3 contains 15 residues. The germline gives CDR1 KGHSH, CDR2 LQKENI. J was trimmed by 1 base and V by 2 bases; bases with no gene match: 3. The CDR3 coding sequence is TGTGCCAGCTCACCAGGGCAGGGGGGCACAGATACGCAGTATTTT. Translating it yields CASSPGQGGTDTQYF. The whole variable domain, filled in from reference TRBV18 and TRBJ2-3, reads NAGVMQNPRHLVRRRGQEARLRCSPMKGHSHVYWYRQLPEEGLKFMVYLQKENIIDESGMPKERFSAEFPKEGPSILRIQQVVRGDSAAYFCASSPGQGGTDTQYFGPGTRLTVL.

The chain employs TRBV7-8 and TRBJ1-5, with TRBD1 matching over 8 bases. The CDR3 spans 16 residues. Germline values: CDR1 SGHVS, CDR2 FQNEAQ. V dropped 5 bases and J dropped 5; count of bases not matched to a gene: 11. Here the CDR3 DNA reads TGTGCCAGCAGCCCTCGGACAGGGAGAGGACATCAGCCCCAGCATTTT. Its translation is CASSPRTGRGHQPQHF.

The chain uses TRBV5-4 and TRBJ2-7; TRBD1 matches 7 bases. With V trimmed by 0 bases and J by 0 bases, 3 bases remained unmatched. CDR3 length equals 15 residues. From germline, CDR1 is SGHNT and CDR2 YYREEE (reference sequence). CDR3 DNA: TGTGCCAGCAGCTTGGGGGGACAGAGCTCCTACGAGCAGTACTTC. This sequence encodes CASSLGGQSSYEQYF.

This chain links TRBV2 with TRBJ2-7; tentatively, D is TRBD2 (6 bases). Germline V gene data show CDR1 as SNHLY and CDR2 as FYNNEI. The V end was cut by 0 bases, the J end by 0 bases, with 15 bases between. The CDR3 sequence is 17 residues long. CDR3 protein: CASSEAPVGGSSYEQYF. The CDR3 region has the DNA TGTGCCAGCAGTGAAGCCCCGGTAGGAGGGAGCTCCTACGAGCAGTACTTC. Complete variable domain (other parts from reference TRBV2 and TRBJ2-7): EPEVTQTPSHQVTQMGQEVILRCVPISNHLYFYWYRQILGQKVEFLVSFYNNEISEKSEIFDDQFSVERPDGSNFTLKIRSTKLEDSAMYFCASSEAPVGGSSYEQYFGPGTRLTVT.

The table lists this clone with a few counts. This chain links TRBV15 with TRBJ2-7, with D maybe TRBD2 (6 bases). The CDR3 length is 14 residues. V gave up 8 bases and J gave up 0 bases, with 14 bases separating them. Germline lookup yields CDR1 LNHNV and CDR2 YYDKDF (reference sequence). CDR3 amino acids: CATGSGTGSYEQYF. The CDR3 coding sequence is TGTGCCACCGGATCCGGGACTGGCTCCTACGAGCAGTACTTC.